The 26 T cell receptor beta chains in this list originate from one sample, sequenced in a study of blood T cell repertoires in COVID-19. Clones were read by immunoSEQ multiplex PCR, and TCRdb kept only the in-frame ones, dropping some. There are about 150,000 clones in the sample; over 60% occur only once, and around 1.5% lies in the top ten. Sequencing was performed on peripheral blood. These receptors all stem from a man older than 75 with acute or convalescent COVID-19.

The chain joins TRBV6-6 to TRBJ2-6; the D gene is possibly TRBD2 (7 bases). V was trimmed by 7 bases and J by 1 base, leaving 14 bases between them. The V gene's germline CDR1 is MNHNY and CDR2 SVGAGI (reference sequence). The CDR3 loop spans 16 amino acids. As DNA, the CDR3 is TGTGCCAGCACAGGGGCGGGGGAATCTGGGGCCAACGTCCTGACTTTC. Translating gives CASTGAGESGANVLTF.

This clone was counted between two and nine times. This sequence joins TRBV5-1 and TRBJ1-1; 7 bases map to TRBD1. The CDR3 is 13 residues long. CDR1 and CDR2 from the germline V gene are SGHRS and YFSETQ. Germline trimming cut 5 bases from V and 3 bases from J; bases unmatched to any gene: 4. The CDR3 sequence is CASSKQGDTEAFF. The CDR3 bases are TGCGCCAGCAGTAAGCAGGGGGACACTGAAGCTTTCTTT.

The rearrangement uses TRBV10-3 and TRBJ2-1; 9 bases align to TRBD1. The germline CDR1 and CDR2 sequences are ENHRY and SYGVKD. J lost 5 bases, V lost 11 bases, and 10 bases had no gene match. The CDR3 totals 14 residues. The CDR3 DNA sequence: TGTGCCGGACAAACCGGGACAGGGAACAATGAGCAGTTCTTC. Its translation is CAGQTGTGNNEQFF.

On this clone: The sample has other DNA sequences that encode this CDR3 too. This chain connects TRBV5-4 to TRBJ1-6; 7 bases fit TRBD1. The germline V gene has CDR1 SGHNT and CDR2 YYREEE (reference sequence). The J segment lost 6 bases and the V segment lost 1 base, leaving 1 base of the junction unmatched. The CDR3 runs 14 residues. CDR3 coding DNA: TGTGCCAGCAGCTTGAGACAGGGTAATTCACCCCTCCACTTT. Encoded protein: CASSLRQGNSPLHF.

The chain employs TRBV10-3 and TRBJ2-5, with 8 bases that match TRBD1. The V gene end was trimmed by 3 bases and the J gene end by 1 base; junction bases not matched to a gene: 7. The CDR3 length is 16 residues. Germline loops: CDR1 ENHRY, CDR2 SYGVKD. CDR3 loop: CAISEGQGQRQETQYF. Here the CDR3 DNA reads TGTGCCATCAGTGAAGGACAGGGCCAGCGCCAAGAGACCCAGTACTTC.

J is TRBJ1-2 and V is TRBV12-3 or TRBV12-4; the match to TRBD1 covers 7 bases. This CDR3 contains 13 residues. Trimming took 5 bases from V and 5 from J; bases not matched to a gene: 5. CDR3 nucleotide sequence: TGTGCCAGCAGTCAGACAGGGCCATATGGCTACACCTTC. Translation gives CASSQTGPYGYTF.

The rearrangement joins TRBV11-2 to TRBJ1-2; 10 positions agree with TRBD1. CDR1 SGHAT and CDR2 FQNNGV come from the germline V gene. Trimming took 1 base from V and 7 from J; bases not matched to a gene: 3. The CDR3 has 14 residues. The CDR3, as DNA: TGTGCCAGCAGCTTAGGCAGGACAGGGGGTGGCTACACCTTC. Encoded protein: CASSLGRTGGGYTF.

The V call is TRBV6-5, the J call TRBJ1-1; the D gene is possibly TRBD1 (6 bases). V lost 11 bases to trimming and J lost 0 bases, with 16 bases between them. The V gene's germline CDR1 is MNHEY and CDR2 SVGAGI. The length of the CDR3 is 14 residues. CDR3 region: CASAGDNMNTEAFF. CDR3 DNA: TGTGCCTCTGCTGGGGACAACATGAACACTGAAGCTTTCTTT.

The chain uses TRBV12-5 and TRBJ1-2; 8 nucleotides line up with TRBD1. This CDR3 contains 13 residues. CDR1 and CDR2 from the germline V gene are LGHNT and FRNRAP. The trim removed 2 bases at V and 8 bases at J, leaving 4 bases unmatched. Here the CDR3 DNA reads TGTGCTAGTGGTTTGATGACAGGGGTAGGCTACACCTTC. Amino acid sequence: CASGLMTGVGYTF.

This clone was seen just once. The rearrangement uses TRBV4-2 and TRBJ1-2, with 7 positions matching TRBD1. The CDR3 runs 15 residues. The J segment lost 4 bases and the V segment lost 0 bases, leaving 5 bases of the junction unmatched. Per germline, CDR1 LGHNA and CDR2 YNFKEQ. CDR3 sequence (DNA): TGTGCCAGCAGCCAAGAGGAGAGACAGGGCTATGGCTACACCTTC. This encodes CASSQEERQGYGYTF.

The chain couples TRBV7-2 to TRBJ2-5; 7 nucleotides line up with TRBD2. J lost 5 bases, V lost 2 bases, and 11 bases had no gene match. The CDR3 length is 16 residues. The germline gives CDR1 SGHTA, CDR2 FQGNSA. The CDR3 protein is CASSLNAAGRGETQYF. CDR3 sequence (DNA): TGTGCCAGCAGCTTAAATGCTGCAGGGCGGGGGGAGACCCAGTACTTC.

V gene TRBV5-4 combines with J gene TRBJ2-4; D gene ambiguous. V was pared by 1 base and J by 3 bases, with 8 bases between. Germline CDR1 and CDR2: SGHNT and YYREEE (reference sequence). The CDR3 totals 14 residues. In DNA form, the CDR3 reads TGTGCCAGCAGCTTGACCGGTGGCAAAAACATTCAGTACTTC. Translated: CASSLTGGKNIQYF.

This clone occurred once. The chain uses TRBV10-3 and TRBJ1-4; D is ambiguous. V lost 3 bases and J lost 0, with 8 bases in between. Germline V gene lookup returns CDR1 ENHRY and CDR2 SYGVKD. The CDR3 length is 15 residues. Here the CDR3 reads CAISDKAATNEKLFF. The CDR3 DNA reads TGTGCCATCAGTGATAAAGCGGCAACTAATGAAAAACTGTTTTTT.

The chain couples TRBV7-3 to TRBJ1-1; D possibly corresponds to TRBD1 (5 bases). V lost 5 bases and J 1 base, leaving 8 bases between the germline ends. The germline V gene has CDR1 SGHTA and CDR2 FQGTGA. CDR3 length: 13 residues. CDR3 DNA: TGTGCCAGCAGCCAAGGACAGAACACTGAAGCTTTCTTT. It specifies CASSQGQNTEAFF. The complete variable domain, with remaining parts taken from reference TRBV7-3 and TRBJ1-1, reads GAGVSQTPSNKVTEKGKYVELRCDPISGHTALYWYRQSLGQGPEFLIYFQGTGAADDSGLPNDRFFAVRPEGSVSTLKIQRTERGDSAVYLCASSQGQNTEAFFGQGTRLTVV.

The gene calls are TRBV25-1 and TRBJ2-2; no definite D call. CDR1 is MGHDK and CDR2 is SYGVNS in the germline V gene. The CDR3 is 13 residues long. V lost 3 bases, J lost 4 bases, and 6 bases lay in between. The chain's CDR3 is CASSEVSTGELFF. In nucleotides, the CDR3 is TGTGCCAGCAGTGAGGTTAGCACCGGGGAGCTGTTTTTT.

Remarks on this clone: Other DNA sequences from this sample encode an identical CDR3 as well. The chain is built from TRBV19 and TRBJ1-2, with a weak D call TRBD1 (5 bases). The V end lost 6 bases, the J end lost 3 bases, and 8 bases lay between the germline ends. Per germline, CDR1 LNHDA and CDR2 SQIVND (reference sequence). There are 12 residues in the CDR3. CDR3 protein: CASSRADYGYTF. For the CDR3, the DNA is TGTGCCAGTAGCAGGGCAGACTATGGCTACACCTTC.

The genes are TRBV7-9 and TRBJ2-1; D might be TRBD2 (5 bases). The CDR3 sequence is 14 residues long. Germline V gene sequence: CDR1 SEHNR, CDR2 FQNEAQ (reference sequence). With 7 bases removed from V and 4 bases from J, the gap between germline ends came to 14 bases. CDR3: CASTIREGYNEQFF. The CDR3 bases are TGTGCCAGCACCATACGAGAGGGTTACAATGAGCAGTTCTTC.

The chain links TRBV19 to TRBJ1-5; D ambiguous. The CDR3 covers 14 residues. The germline V gene encodes CDR1 LNHDA and CDR2 SQIVND (reference sequence). V was shortened by 11 bases and J by 6 bases, with 20 bases between the two germline ends. The CDR3 spells CASVSMLNGQPQHF. CDR3 in DNA: TGTGCCTCAGTATCCATGCTTAATGGTCAGCCCCAGCATTTT.

The V and J genes are TRBV3-1 (or the pseudogene TRBV3-2) and TRBJ2-7; 8 positions match TRBD1. This CDR3 has 14 residues. The V and J ends lost 5 bases and 2 bases, in that order; junction bases with no gene match: 5. Germline V gene lookup returns CDR1 LGHDT and CDR2 YNNKEL (reference sequence). This CDR3 is CASSFGQGPYEQYF. The CDR3 nucleotides are TGTGCCAGCAGCTTCGGACAGGGCCCCTACGAGCAGTACTTC.

The genes are TRBV6-5 and TRBJ2-1, with D possibly being TRBD2 (5 bases). Per germline, CDR1 MNHEY and CDR2 SVGAGI. The V end was cut by 7 bases, the J end by 6 bases, with 10 bases between. The CDR3 runs 12 residues. The CDR3 DNA reads TGTGCCAGCATGAGGGTCCGCAATGAGCAGTTCTTC. Its protein is CASMRVRNEQFF.

The chain recombines TRBV29-1 with TRBJ2-5; maybe TRBD2 (5 bases). The CDR3 is made up of 13 amino acids. Germline V gene data show CDR1 as SQVTM and CDR2 as ANQGSEA. V lost 6 bases to trimming and J lost 5 bases, with 16 bases between them. The CDR3 here is CSVAYSGKETQYF. The CDR3 DNA sequence: TGCAGCGTGGCCTATTCGGGGAAGGAGACCCAGTACTTC. Using reference TRBV29-1 and TRBJ2-5 for the parts outside the CDR3, the full variable domain is SAVISQKPSRDICQRGTSLTIQCQVDSQVTMMFWYRQQPGQSLTLIATANQGSEATYESGFVIDKFPISRPNLTFSTLTVSNMSPEDSSIYLCSVAYSGKETQYFGPGTRLLVL.

V is TRBV7-2 and J is TRBJ2-1; 8 nucleotides align to TRBD1. Germline values: CDR1 SGHTA, CDR2 FQGNSA. V lost 1 base to trimming and J lost 2 bases; unmatched junction nucleotides: 4. This CDR3 is 16 amino acids long. This CDR3 reads CASSLEGTGPYNEQFF. The CDR3 region has the DNA TGTGCCAGCAGCTTAGAGGGGACAGGCCCCTACAATGAGCAGTTCTTC. Full variable domain (rest looked up from reference TRBV7-2 and TRBJ2-1): GAGVSQSPSNKVTEKGKDVELRCDPISGHTALYWYRQSLGQGLEFLIYFQGNSAPDKSGLPSDRFSAERTGGSVSTLTIQRTQQEDSAVYLCASSLEGTGPYNEQFFGPGTRLTVL.

The chain is built from TRBV3-1 (or the pseudogene TRBV3-2) and TRBJ2-7; tentatively, D is TRBD2 (6 bases). CDR3 length: 14 amino acids. CDR1 and CDR2 (germline): LGHDT, YNNKEL (reference sequence). Trimming pared 1 base from V and 4 bases from J, leaving 11 bases between. The CDR3 DNA sequence: TGTGCCAGCAGCCAAGGCGGGGCCGGATACGAGCAGTACTTC. It specifies CASSQGGAGYEQYF.

The chain recombines TRBV11-3 with TRBJ2-4; D possibly corresponds to TRBD1 (6 bases). Looked up from germline, CDR1 is SGHNT and CDR2 is YENEEA. V was trimmed by 6 bases and J by 7 bases, leaving 13 bases between them. The CDR3 has 13 amino acids. The DNA of the CDR3 is TGTGCCAGCAGTGCAGGGGAAGGTAACATTCAGTACTTC. Its translation is CASSAGEGNIQYF.

The rearrangement joins TRBV2 to TRBJ2-4; the match to TRBD2 covers 13 bases. The CDR3 totals 16 residues. The germline V gene has CDR1 SNHLY and CDR2 FYNNEI. J was trimmed by 6 bases and V by 7 bases; bases with no gene match: 9. Here the CDR3 DNA reads TGTGCCAGCACCGTTCCGGGACTAGCGGGACGAAACATTCAGTACTTC. It yields the protein CASTVPGLAGRNIQYF.

The chain recombines TRBV30 with TRBJ1-2, with D maybe TRBD1 (6 bases). V was clipped by 3 bases and J by 1 base, with 21 bases between them. Germline CDR1 GTSNPN, CDR2 SVGIG (reference sequence). The CDR3 totals 17 residues. In DNA form, the CDR3 reads TGTGCCTGGAGGACCGGGACACTGAGATGGGGTAACTATGGCTACACCTTC. It specifies CAWRTGTLRWGNYGYTF.